Sequencing of this T cell receptor (beta chain) was carried out in a study of cytotoxic CD8 clonotypes in ibrutinib-treated CLL. Study-level findings and limits: The study sampled sustained-remission and progressing patients at different times. Clonality was higher at ibrutinib response and returned toward baseline at progression. Contraction or stability on treatment characterized the public clonotypes, which were uncommon.

For this clone: As yet, its antigen is unknown.

Targeted sequencing depth ranged from 1 in 200,000 to 1 in 1 million T cells. The assay was immunoSEQ multiplex PCR, and TCRdb's table has in-frame clones only and misses some. This table has fewer than 150,000 clones, 84% appearing once. CDR1 is MDHEN and CDR2 is SYDVKM in the germline V gene. This CDR3 has 17 residues. V lost 5 bases and J lost 4; bases outside the gene matches: 10. This chain joins TRBV28 and TRBJ2-1; 11 bases fit TRBD2. The sample consisted of PBMCs, taken after 24 months of ibrutinib treatment. The clonotype comes from a human donor with chronic lymphocytic leukemia. The CDR3 DNA reads as TGTGCCAGCAGTACGCCGCTAGCGGGGGGCTCTTACAATGAGCAGTTCTTC. Translating it yields CASSTPLAGGSYNEQFF.